The present entry profiles one TCR beta chain with its context. This record comes from a study of blood T cells in healthy people across ages. A second roughly 6 to 11 cycle PCR used barcoded and J-beta primers. TCRdb re-called the 5' RACE reads through MiXCR, storing one row per CDR3 protein. The data show some 900,000 distinct CDR3 sequences, around 46% seen once. Germline V gene lookup returns CDR1 SGHTA and CDR2 FQGNSA. The CDR3 runs to 18 residues. The ends lost 0 bases at V and 4 bases at J; junction bases unmatched: 6. The sequenced sample consisted of blood. The chain uses TRBV7-2 and TRBJ2-3; 14 bases agree with TRBD2. The clonotype comes from a man aged 30-40 years in good health. The CDR3 spells CASSLARGLAGGPDTQYF. In DNA, the CDR3 is TGTGCCAGCAGCTTAGCCCGCGGACTAGCGGGGGGTCCAGATACGCAGTATTTT.